This passage covers 3 T cell receptor beta chains from one sample sequenced in a study of blood T cells in healthy people across ages. The authors ran a second PCR of about 6 to 11 cycles using a sample-barcoded 5' primer and a J-beta primer mix. TCRdb called the 5' RACE reads again in MiXCR, with one record for every CDR3 protein. The sample holds 650,000 to 1,000,000 distinct CDR3 sequences, about 42% seen once. The specimen sequenced was blood. Receptors originate from an elderly man in good health.

The gene calls are TRBV12-3 or TRBV12-4 and TRBJ2-5; weak D call: TRBD1 (6 bases). Trimming removed 5 bases at V and 5 bases at J, with 12 bases between. The CDR3 sequence is 13 residues long. CDR3: CASSDRGTETQYF. The CDR3 DNA reads as TGTGCCAGCAGTGATAGGGGGACGGAGACCCAGTACTTC.

This clonotype has just a few counts. This chain links TRBV7-2 with TRBJ2-3, with a tentative D call TRBD1 (6 bases). Deletions cut 8 bases from V and 1 base from J, with 16 bases between. The CDR3 extends over 15 amino acids. The germline V gene encodes CDR1 SGHTA and CDR2 FQGNSA. The chain's CDR3 is CASAKQGPGTDTQYF. As DNA, the CDR3 is TGTGCCAGCGCTAAACAGGGCCCAGGCACAGATACGCAGTATTTT.

V gene TRBV4-1 combines with J gene TRBJ2-5; D remains unclear. The J call may be mistaken, given a closer DNA end match to TRBJ2-7. The CDR3 consists of 14 residues. Germline V gene data show CDR1 as MGHRA and CDR2 as YSYEKL. Here the CDR3 reads CASSQGDPPNEQYF. CDR3 DNA: TGCGCCAGCAGCCAAGGTGATCCACCGAACGAGCAGTACTTC.